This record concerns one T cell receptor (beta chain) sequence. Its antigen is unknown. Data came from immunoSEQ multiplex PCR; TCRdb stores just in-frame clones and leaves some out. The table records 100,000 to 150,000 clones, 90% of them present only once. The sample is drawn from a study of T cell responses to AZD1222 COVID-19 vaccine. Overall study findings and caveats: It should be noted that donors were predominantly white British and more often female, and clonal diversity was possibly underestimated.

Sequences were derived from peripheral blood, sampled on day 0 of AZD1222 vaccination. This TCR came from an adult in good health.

CDR3 in amino acids: CASTRAGVQETQYF. Written as DNA, the CDR3 is TGTGCCAGCACCAGGGCGGGGGTCCAAGAGACCCAGTACTTC. V is TRBV5-4 and J is TRBJ2-5; 7 bases line up with TRBD2. The J segment lost 1 base and the V segment lost 6 bases, leaving 6 bases of the junction unmatched. In germline, CDR1 is SGHNT, CDR2 YYREEE (reference sequence). The CDR3 length is 14 residues.